A single sample gave rise to the 9 T cell receptor beta chains below, sequenced in a study of T cells in Graves' hyperthyroidism and ophthalmopathy. Amplified regions were TCR beta CDR3 sequences from RNA transcripts. The HTBI primer set drove a first-round RT-PCR of the TCR CDR3. TCRdb re-analysed the multiplex PCR reads in MiXCR, keeping a single row per CDR3 protein. The sample has over 500,000 distinct CDR3 sequences, approximately 48% seen once. Sequenced input: peripheral blood or thyroid tissue (not recorded which). These receptors came from an adult woman with Graves' disease, either hyperthyroidism or ophthalmopathy (not recorded which).

This sequence joins TRBV29-1 and TRBJ1-2; D is perhaps TRBD1 (6 bases). The CDR3 consists of 12 residues. The germline V gene encodes CDR1 SQVTM and CDR2 ANQGSEA. The V and J ends lost 6 bases and 8 bases respectively, with 16 bases between them. The CDR3 DNA reads TGCAGCGTCCGGGACGGGGGGCCCGGCTACACCTTC. Translating gives CSVRDGGPGYTF.

Turning to this clonotype: A much larger clone lies a single base off, so this may be a read error. The chain uses TRBV7-9 and TRBJ1-4; D perhaps matches TRBD1 (5 bases). CDR1 and CDR2 from the germline V gene are SEHNR and FQNEAQ (reference sequence). The CDR3 consists of 14 residues. The DNA of the CDR3 is TGTGCCAGCAGCCAAGAAGTCAGGGAGGAAAGACTGTTTTTT. Translating gives CASSQEVREERLFF.

Ten or more counts support this clonotype. The rearrangement joins TRBV27 to TRBJ2-6, with no clear D. The germline gives CDR1 MNHEY, CDR2 SMNVEV (reference sequence). CDR3 length: 14 residues. V dropped 5 bases and J dropped 0 bases, with 5 bases sitting between them. In DNA form, the CDR3 reads TGTGCCAGCAGTGAAACCTCTGGGGCCAACGTCCTGACTTTC. This sequence encodes CASSETSGANVLTF.

Many counts were recorded for this clonotype. The genes are TRBV20-1 and TRBJ2-7; TRBD1 agrees at 9 bases. This CDR3 spans 15 amino acids. Trimming cost V 5 bases and J 6 bases; bases outside gene matches: 14. The V gene's germline CDR1 is DFQATT and CDR2 SNEGSKA (reference sequence). This CDR3 reads CSAQARSQGAFEQYF. CDR3 nucleotides: TGCAGTGCTCAAGCCCGTTCACAGGGGGCCTTCGAGCAGTACTTC.

The chain uses TRBV7-2 and TRBJ2-6; D is unresolved. This CDR3 contains 15 residues. Germline V gene lookup returns CDR1 SGHTA and CDR2 FQGNSA. V lost 5 bases, J lost 4 bases, and 12 bases lay in between. The CDR3 sequence: CASSPRTTGANVLTF. The DNA for the CDR3 is TGTGCCAGCAGCCCCCGGACGACGGGGGCCAACGTCCTGACTTTC.

This clonotype was seen at least ten times. The chain is built from TRBV14 and TRBJ1-4; 8 positions match TRBD1. CDR1 is SGHDN and CDR2 is FVKESK in the germline V gene. This CDR3 has 15 amino acids. J lost 7 bases, V lost 1 base, and 5 bases had no gene match. The chain's CDR3 is CASSQGTGPGEKLFF. Written as DNA, the CDR3 is TGTGCCAGCAGCCAAGGGACAGGGCCTGGTGAAAAACTGTTTTTT.

This CDR3 reads CASSLQESTEAFF. The CDR3 DNA sequence: TGTGCCAGCAGCCTTCAGGAATCCACTGAAGCTTTCTTT. The chain couples TRBV9 to TRBJ1-1; D unresolved. This CDR3 has 13 residues. With 4 bases removed from V and 4 bases from J, the gap between germline ends came to 11 bases. Germline V lookup: CDR1 SGDLS, CDR2 YYNGEE.

This clonotype was observed once. This rearrangement joins TRBV12-3 or TRBV12-4 to TRBJ2-5; D is unresolved. This CDR3 is 13 amino acids long. V was clipped by 5 bases and J by 5 bases, with 12 bases between them. Here the CDR3 DNA reads TGTGCCAGCAGTGCACAGCGCAGGGAGACCCAGTACTTC. This codes for CASSAQRRETQYF.

This clonotype has a count of ten or more. The chain carries TRBV7-9 and TRBJ1-6, with a tentative D call TRBD1 (5 bases). Germline CDR1 reads SEHNR; CDR2 reads FQNEAQ (reference sequence). This CDR3 has 17 amino acids. Trimming cost V 3 bases and J 2 bases, with 14 bases left between them. The CDR3 DNA reads TGTGCCAGCAGCTTTCATGAGAGGGGCACCTATAATTCACCCCTCCACTTT. Amino acid sequence: CASSFHERGTYNSPLHF.